The clone carrying this T cell receptor (beta chain) was seen more than once but under ten times. What it recognizes is unknown. The CDR3 length is 15 residues. V was pared by 5 bases and J by 9 bases, with 5 bases of the junction left unmatched. Germline assignment: CDR1 LGHNA and CDR2 YNFKEQ. Arm-PCR of CDR3 regions and iRepertoire HTBI primers were used to build TCR beta libraries. A single record per CDR3 protein comes from TCRdb applying MiXCR to the multiplex PCR reads. The repertoire includes a few hundred thousand distinct CDR3 sequences, about 11% of them detected once, and 18% sits in the top ten. The data stem from a study of regulatory T cells in long-lasting Graves disease. In the study overall: Graves' patients who were just diagnosed had used antithyroid drugs for under 3 months.

Study results and limitations: Newly diagnosed Graves' patients had higher TCR diversity than persistent ones.

Stated time point: newly diagnosed GD, antithyroid drugs for less than 3 months. Researchers made the TCR library from RNA that was extracted from PBMCs. This sample was also put to use in a study of T cells in Graves' hyperthyroidism and ophthalmopathy. From that second work: HTBI primers drove first-round RT-PCR of the TCR CDR3. Stable hyperthyroidism and ophthalmopathy were separated using 13 V-J signatures.

This rearrangement joins TRBV4-2 to TRBJ1-6, with 12 bases fitting TRBD1. The source was peripheral blood mononuclear cells (PBMCs), collected at new diagnosis, from a patient treated with antithyroid drugs. The TCR originated in a woman aged 18-35 years with Graves disease. CDR3 in DNA: TGTGCCAGCAGCGAGGGACAGGGGGCAAGTTCACCCCTCCACTTT. Its protein is CASSEGQGASSPLHF.